This T cell receptor beta chain was obtained from a study of vaccination and CD4 T cells after COVID-19. Study details: Following dose two, a median 72 days (range 14 to 241) passed before post-vaccine samples were taken. Controls used CEFX viral epitopes (positive), HIV-1 Nef peptides (negative), or no peptide.

This clonotype appeared a few times. The antigen is not known. The Oncomine TCR Beta short-read assay sequenced DNA from cultured CD4+ T cells. MiXCR, applied by TCRdb to the PCR reads, yields one record per CDR3 protein. This table has around 18,000 distinct CDR3 sequences, 70% appearing once. Described treatment: roughly 10-day PBMC culture with coronavirus spike peptide pools or control peptides (ViraFEST assay). The ViraFEST method relied on peptide pools to expand antigen-specific T cells, followed by TCR sequencing. The CDR3 is made up of 14 amino acids. The V end was cut by 1 base, the J end by 3 bases, with 10 bases between. Germline CDR1 SGHVS, CDR2 FQNEAQ.

Sequenced: CD4+ T cells from blood, cultured in vitro. This TCR came from a human donor who had recovered from COVID-19. V usage is TRBV7-8 and J usage is TRBJ2-7; no definite D call. Here the CDR3 DNA reads TGTGCCAGCAGCTTAGTTTATAACCGCTACGAGCAGTACTTC. Amino acids: CASSLVYNRYEQYF.